The source of this T cell receptor beta chain is a study of CD8+ T cells in alopecia areata. Overall study findings and caveats: Lesional scalp displayed greater clonality than normal scalp, most notably in alopecia totalis/universalis. Scalp sample data also include resident alphabeta T cells from normal skin.

Treatment meaning: oral pan-JAK inhibitor, 5-10 mg twice daily. The investigators collected lesional scalp punch biopsies and peripheral blood from alopecia areata patients. Both CD4+ and CD8+ T cells were separated by sorting PBMCs. The sample holds a few counts of this clone. The antigen is not known. Sequencing relied on a cDNA template that was reverse transcribed from extracted RNA. Measured with immunoSEQ multiplex PCR; TCRdb has only the in-frame clones, and not every one. The sample carries under 300,000 clones, roughly 60% recorded once. The CDR3 loop spans 15 amino acids. J lost 2 bases, V lost 5 bases, and 6 bases had no gene match. CDR1 and CDR2 (germline): LNHDA, SQIVND (reference sequence).

The rearrangement joins TRBV19 to TRBJ2-1; 7 bases line up with TRBD1. The sequence was collected from a human donor with alopecia areata. Sequencing was performed on CD4+ T cells sorted from blood, taken around week 54, from a patient treated with tofacitinib. CDR3 in amino acids: CASSRSRGTYNEQFF. DNA of the CDR3: TGTGCCAGTAGTCGCTCCAGGGGGACCTACAATGAGCAGTTCTTC.